Presented here are 6 T cell receptor beta chains from one specimen sequenced in a study of blood T cell repertoires in COVID-19. Sequencing was performed with immunoSEQ multiplex PCR; in TCRdb, only in-frame clones are kept and a portion is missing. This sample yields tens of thousands of clones, of which approximately 79% are seen a single time; about a sixth belongs to the top ten. Sequencing input: peripheral blood. Receptors were obtained from a man in his sixties or seventies with active or convalescent COVID-19.

The chain carries TRBV3-1 (or the pseudogene TRBV3-2) and TRBJ1-5, with 9 bases that match TRBD1. The junction had 1 base not matched to a gene; V was cut back by 4 bases and J by 3 bases. The germline CDR1 and CDR2 sequences are LGHDT and YNNKEL (reference sequence). The CDR3 covers 14 residues. The CDR3 is CASSRDRDNQPQHF. DNA for the CDR3: TGTGCCAGCAGCCGGGACAGGGACAATCAGCCCCAGCATTTT.

The chain is built from TRBV19 and TRBJ2-1; D perhaps matches TRBD1 (6 bases). The CDR3 totals 14 residues. V was trimmed by 5 bases and J by 6 bases, leaving 14 bases between them. Germline V gene sequence: CDR1 LNHDA, CDR2 SQIVND (reference sequence). The CDR3 sequence: CASSVGGQTNEQFF. In DNA, the CDR3 is TGTGCCAGTAGTGTAGGGGGACAAACCAATGAGCAGTTCTTC.

The rearrangement uses TRBV28 and TRBJ2-3, with TRBD2 identical over 8 bases. The length of the CDR3 is 12 residues. The junction had 2 bases not matched to a gene; V was cut back by 8 bases and J by 4 bases. The V gene's germline CDR1 is MDHEN and CDR2 SYDVKM. The CDR3 DNA reads TGTGCCAGCCGGGGGGGAGCAGATACGCAGTATTTT. Amino acid sequence: CASRGGADTQYF.

V and J are TRBV10-3 and TRBJ2-5, with TRBD2 identical over 12 bases. Germline assignment: CDR1 ENHRY and CDR2 SYGVKD. CDR3 length: 15 amino acids. DNA of the CDR3: TGTGCAACAAGCCGGGGGACTAGCGGGTGGGAGACCCAGTACTTC. It codes for CATSRGTSGWETQYF.

For the CDR3, the DNA is TGCGCCAGCAGCTTGCTAGGGACCCAGTACTTC. It specifies CASSLLGTQYF. J is TRBJ2-5 and V is TRBV5-1, with D uncertain. The germline gives CDR1 SGHRS, CDR2 YFSETQ. V was cut by 1 base and J by 7 bases, with 5 bases left in between. The CDR3 is 11 amino acids.

V usage is TRBV24-1 and J usage is TRBJ2-1; TRBD2 might be the D (6 bases). In germline, CDR1 is KGHDR, CDR2 SFDVKD. Trimming left V 3 bases short and J 8 bases short, with 13 bases between. This CDR3 is built from 14 residues. Written as DNA, the CDR3 is TGTGCCACCAGTGATCCCCCACCGGGGGATGAGCAGTTCTTC. It translates to CATSDPPPGDEQFF.